This TCR beta chain was found in a study of immune evolution from preneoplasia to lung adenocarcinoma (dated by TCRdb to about 2021). For the study in its entirety: HLA loss of heterozygosity was seen in roughly 7%, 15% and 33% of AIS, MIA and ADC lesions, and in no AAH lesions. The study combined immune gene expression, TCR sequencing and multiplex immunofluorescence to profile immune contexture across lung adenocarcinoma precursors and invasive adenocarcinoma. Resected precursor lesions (AAH, AIS, MIA) and invasive adenocarcinomas were compared with paired morphologically normal lung tissue. The sample size depended on which specimens were available, not on a prior power calculation. The immune data were integrated with whole exome sequencing and methylation data obtained from the same cohort of nodules. A total of approximately 48 patients with pulmonary nodules who underwent surgical resection were included in the overall cohort. A total of roughly 46 patients contributed TCR sequencing data. According to the study, around 100 samples were used for TCR sequencing. POLYSOLVER was used to infer class I HLA alleles from exome data, and LOHHLA was used to detect allele-specific HLA loss. Study-level results and caveats: KRAS-mutant nodules showed the highest T cell clonality compared with EGFR-mutant or double wild-type lesions. The highest clonality was observed in normal lung, whereas higher T cell density and diversity but lower clonality appeared to be present in later-stage lesions. Top T cell clone frequencies were highest in normal lung and appeared to decrease progressively from AAH through AIS, MIA and invasive adenocarcinoma. The findings reflected association rather than direct causation, and larger cohorts with long-term follow-up and longitudinal biopsies were considered necessary. All patients were from Japan and China, so applicability to Western populations was uncertain.

Patients underwent resection in Japan or China between about 2014 and 2017. Two lung cancer pathologists independently reviewed H&E slides to confirm the histologic diagnosis of every case. For nucleic acid extraction, premalignant or tumor cells were enriched by macro-dissection following pathologic assessment. The AllPrep DNA/RNA FFPE Kit was used to isolate DNA from FFPE tissue. From a lookup of the germline V gene, CDR1 and CDR2 are SGHRS and YFSETQ. Counted from cysteine to phenylalanine, this CDR3 has 14 amino acids. The entry retains the CDR3 DNA only, 42 bases that are in frame from base 1. The V and J ends are trimmed by 0 bases and 5 bases, leaving 9 bases between them. Using the immunoSEQ hsTCRbeta Kit, TCR beta CDR3 regions were sequenced from DNA. Per the source publication's procedure: TCR sequencing data were analysed with the ImmunoSEQ Analyzer. T cell clonality was calculated on productive rearrangements as 1 minus Pielou's evenness. The inverse Simpson index, applied to productive templates, was used to measure T cell diversity. T cell density was defined as TCR beta template counts normalized to usable DNA, with usable DNA estimated by amplification and sequencing of housekeeping genes. Two-sided Kruskal-Wallis tests were used to compare TCR metrics across histologic stages. TCRdb stores this immuneACCESS table with in-frame sequences only. Part of the clones is absent; in the studies checked, under half of the shortfall reflects unresolved V genes, and no reason is known for the rest. V and J calls and clone size are given by that table; D and trimming were obtained from the DNA. Here the sample has about 6,100 clones; 80% occur a single time. Under 6.5% of the sample is taken by the ten largest.

A note on this clone: The specificity of this receptor is unknown. No base quality information exists; no much larger clone differs at one position.

The sequence derives from a person between 45 and 75 years old with lung adenocarcinoma. The chain joins TRBV5-1 to TRBJ2-1; a tentative D match to TRBD1 spans 6 bases. The source material was FFPE minimally invasive lung adenocarcinoma tissue. Reading the label with the study, this specimen's cell subset or site is: micro-invasive lung adenocarcinoma (MIA). The DNA sequence reads TGCGCCAGCAGCTTGGGACAGGTTGACAATGAGCAGTTCTTC. This codes for CASSLGQVDNEQFF.